The 25 T cell receptor beta chains listed next were all sequenced from one sample in a study of T cell repertoires in cytomegalovirus infection. TCRdb re-derived calls from the reads in MiXCR, one entry per CDR3 protein. Of roughly 760,000 distinct CDR3 sequences in the sample, about 40% were seen once. The source material was PBMCs. These receptors all come from a human donor in good health (CMV status not recorded). Some clones in this sample may be carry-over from other donors' samples.

Comments on this clonotype: The junction departs from germline at one end; a sequencing error may be responsible. Here the CDR3 reads CARSLGQFETRYF. The CDR3 region has the DNA TGTGCCAGAAGCTTGGGACAGTTTGAGACCCGGTACTTC. The chain employs TRBV7-6 and TRBJ2-5; 7 positions agree with TRBD1. The CDR3 is made up of 13 amino acids. The germline gives CDR1 SGHVS, CDR2 FNYEAQ.

V usage is TRBV7-4 and J usage is TRBJ2-1, with TRBD2 matching 9 bases. With V trimmed by 1 base and J by 5 bases, 3 bases remained unmatched. This CDR3 spans 15 amino acids. The V gene's germline CDR1 is SGHVT and CDR2 SQSDAQ. The CDR3 nucleotides are TGTGCCAGCAGCTTAGTTGGACTAGCGAACAATGAGCAGTTCTTC. It specifies CASSLVGLANNEQFF.

Concerning this clonotype itself: The final CDR3 position lacks the conserved phenylalanine or tryptophan, pointing to a likely read error. The DNA is left out, because the CDR3 cannot be placed on it with certainty; the CDR3 is given as TCRdb lists it. CDR3 region: CASSLISTGARAL. The chain is built from TRBV28 and TRBJ1-1; the table's D call of TRBD1 was not tested on the DNA. The germline CDR1 and CDR2 sequences are MDHEN and SYDVKM. Ends included, the CDR3 has 13 residues.

This clonotype was observed a handful of times. The chain carries TRBV12-3 or TRBV12-4 and TRBJ2-3; D might be TRBD2 (6 bases). The CDR3 is 13 residues long. Trimming took off 6 bases at V and 3 bases at J, with 10 bases between the two ends. The CDR3 bases are TGTGCCAGCAGACTAGCACTTACAGATACGCAGTATTTT. Translation gives CASRLALTDTQYF.

In its sample, this clonotype was seen many times. The chain combines TRBV7-8 with TRBJ2-1; 9 nucleotides align to TRBD2. This CDR3 contains 20 residues. Losses at the gene ends were 2 bases for V and 10 bases for J; bases not matched to a gene: 24. Germline CDR1 is SGHVS and CDR2 is FQNEAQ. DNA of the CDR3: TGTGCCAGCAGCTTAACCGGGAATAGCGGGAGTAGAGGGCTCTCGTGGGAGCAGTTCTTC. This codes for CASSLTGNSGSRGLSWEQFF. The full variable domain, with the rest looked up from reference TRBV7-8 and TRBJ2-1, is GAGVSQSPRYKVAKRGQDVALRCDPISGHVSLFWYQQALGQGPEFLTYFQNEAQLDKSGLPSDRFFAERPEGSVSTLKIQRTQQEDSAVYLCASSLTGNSGSRGLSWEQFFGPGTRLTVL.

The V call is TRBV28, the J call TRBJ1-2; TRBD1 might be the D (5 bases). The CDR3 is 13 amino acids. Germline values: CDR1 MDHEN, CDR2 SYDVKM. With 6 bases removed from V and 4 bases from J, the gap between germline ends came to 12 bases. CDR3 in DNA: TGTGCCAGCAGGTTGGGGACGAGCTATGGCTACACCTTC. This codes for CASRLGTSYGYTF.

This clonotype came up a few times. The rearrangement uses TRBV7-2 and TRBJ1-2; D perhaps matches TRBD1 (6 bases). The V gene lost 6 bases and the J gene lost 7 bases, with 24 bases spanning the gap. The CDR3 consists of 16 residues. CDR1 SGHTA and CDR2 FQGNSA come from the germline V gene. DNA of the CDR3: TGTGCCAGCAGAAATTGGGGGGGGGCGGCAGAAGCTGGCTACACCTTC. Protein: CASRNWGGAAEAGYTF.

The chain has TRBV19 and TRBJ2-2; D tentatively fits TRBD1 or TRBD2 (6 bases each). V was clipped by 6 bases and J by 5 bases, with 16 bases between them. The CDR3 sequence is 15 residues long. Germline loops: CDR1 LNHDA, CDR2 SQIVND (reference sequence). The CDR3 here is CASSLSWGATGELFF. The CDR3 coding sequence is TGTGCCAGTAGCCTAAGCTGGGGGGCAACCGGGGAGCTGTTTTTT.

This clonotype appeared many times. The chain recombines TRBV7-8 with TRBJ1-6, with D tentatively TRBD1 (5 bases). Germline CDR1 SGHVS, CDR2 FQNEAQ. V was cut by 5 bases and J by 16 bases, with 12 bases left in between. This CDR3 is built from 11 residues. The DNA for the CDR3 is TGTGCCAGCAGCCTGACAGCTAAGCTCCACTTT. Its protein is CASSLTAKLHF.

The J gene is TRBJ1-5, the V gene TRBV29-1; D gene uncertain. Germline values: CDR1 SQVTM, CDR2 ANQGSEA. The CDR3 has 18 amino acids. V was trimmed by 4 bases and J by 0 bases, leaving 22 bases between them. The CDR3 coding sequence is TGCAGCGTTGCTAACGCCCACATGTTTTATATTAGCAATCAGCCCCAGCATTTT. It codes for CSVANAHMFYISNQPQHF. Drawing the rest from reference TRBV29-1 and TRBJ1-5, the complete variable domain is SAVISQKPSRDICQRGTSLTIQCQVDSQVTMMFWYRQQPGQSLTLIATANQGSEATYESGFVIDKFPISRPNLTFSTLTVSNMSPEDSSIYLCSVANAHMFYISNQPQHFGDGTRLSIL.

In this sample, this clonotype turned up a few times. The gene calls are TRBV19 and TRBJ1-1; 7 bases map to TRBD1. Germline CDR1 reads LNHDA; CDR2 reads SQIVND (reference sequence). This CDR3 contains 13 residues. Losses at the gene ends were 7 bases for V and 3 bases for J; bases not matched to a gene: 5. Here the CDR3 reads CASTHDRDTEAFF. The DNA of the CDR3 is TGTGCCAGTACCCACGACAGGGACACTGAAGCTTTCTTT.

The CDR3 region has the DNA TGTGCCAGCAGTTTACTGATGCTCACCGGGGAGCTGTTTTTT. Protein product: CASSLLMLTGELFF. The chain joins TRBV28 to TRBJ2-2; D not resolved. The CDR3 contains 14 residues. From germline, CDR1 is MDHEN and CDR2 SYDVKM. V lost 2 bases to trimming and J lost 4 bases, with 8 bases between them.

The chain is built from TRBV27 and TRBJ1-1; D call uncertain. This CDR3 is 13 amino acids long. Germline V gene lookup returns CDR1 MNHEY and CDR2 SMNVEV (reference sequence). The V end was cut by 8 bases, the J end by 2 bases, with 12 bases between. CDR3 in DNA: TGTGCCAGCTTCGAAGAGCTAAACACTGAAGCTTTCTTT. Translation gives CASFEELNTEAFF.

This clonotype has a handful of counts. The CDR3 region has the DNA TGTGCCAGCAGCTTGGGGGGATGGACTGAAGCTTTCTTT. Encoded protein: CASSLGGWTEAFF. J is TRBJ1-1 and V is TRBV11-1, with a possible D match to TRBD1 (5 bases). V was pared by 3 bases and J by 5 bases, with 10 bases between. The CDR3 loop spans 13 amino acids. CDR1 and CDR2 (germline): SGHAT, FQDESV (reference sequence).

V is TRBV4-2 and J is TRBJ2-7, with a possible D match to TRBD2 (6 bases). Germline V gene sequence: CDR1 LGHNA, CDR2 YNFKEQ. CDR3 size: 14 residues. V was clipped by 0 bases and J by 5 bases, with 11 bases between them. This CDR3 is CASSQDLTSNEQYF. In DNA, the CDR3 is TGTGCCAGCAGCCAAGATTTAACTAGCAACGAGCAGTACTTC.

The sample holds many counts of this clonotype. The chain links TRBV12-3 or TRBV12-4 to TRBJ1-1; the D is unclear. The ends were cut back, 2 bases at V and 5 bases at J, with 9 bases in the middle. The CDR3 extends over 13 amino acids. Written as DNA, the CDR3 is TGTGCCAGCAGTTTAAAAGTACGGACTGAAGCTTTCTTT. It codes for CASSLKVRTEAFF.

This clonotype showed up just a few times. The rearrangement uses TRBV11-2 and TRBJ1-1; D remains unclear. Deletions cut 2 bases from V and 0 bases from J, with 10 bases between. CDR1 SGHAT and CDR2 FQNNGV come from the germline V gene. The CDR3 extends over 15 amino acids. The CDR3 reads CASSLYFPVNTEAFF. CDR3 sequence (DNA): TGTGCCAGCAGCTTATATTTTCCGGTGAACACTGAAGCTTTCTTT.

Concerning this clonotype itself: No conserved phenylalanine or tryptophan is present at the end of the CDR3, so a read error is the likely explanation. The J gene is TRBJ2-1, the V gene TRBV7-8, with D unclear. This CDR3 comprises 14 residues. Germline loops: CDR1 SGHVS, CDR2 FQNEAQ. V dropped 1 base and J dropped 7 bases, with 11 bases sitting between them. The CDR3 sequence: CASSLVVVRNEQFV. The CDR3 coding sequence is TGTGCCAGCAGCTTAGTGGTGGTAAGGAATGAGCAGTTCGTC.

This clonotype occurred a few times. J is TRBJ2-1 and V is TRBV19, with D perhaps TRBD2 (6 bases). V lost 3 bases and J lost 2, with 14 bases in between. The germline V gene encodes CDR1 LNHDA and CDR2 SQIVND (reference sequence). The CDR3 loop spans 16 amino acids. CDR3 amino acids: CASSISIAVPYNEQFF. DNA for the CDR3: TGTGCCAGTAGTATCTCGATAGCGGTGCCCTACAATGAGCAGTTCTTC.

This clonotype was observed many times. This chain joins TRBV7-2 and TRBJ1-5; 10 bases fit TRBD1. CDR1 and CDR2 from the germline V gene are SGHTA and FQGNSA. V gave up 8 bases and J gave up 1 base; unmatched junction bases: 5. This CDR3 is built from 15 residues. The CDR3 sequence: CASGRQGASNQPQHF. The CDR3 DNA is TGTGCCAGCGGGAGACAGGGGGCGAGCAATCAGCCCCAGCATTTT.

The chain employs TRBV5-6 and TRBJ1-2, with D possibly being TRBD1 (5 bases). Trimming cost V 4 bases and J 7 bases, with 17 bases left between them. Germline V gene data show CDR1 as SGHDT and CDR2 as YYEEEE. The CDR3 is made up of 14 amino acids. The CDR3 DNA follows: TGTGCCAGCAGCCCGGAGGCGCAGGGCCCTGGCTACACCTTC. It encodes CASSPEAQGPGYTF.

The chain joins TRBV7-2 to TRBJ2-2; 7 bases are a match to TRBD1. V shed 4 bases and J 9 bases; nucleotides not matched to a gene: 14. The CDR3 is 16 amino acids. The germline V gene has CDR1 SGHTA and CDR2 FQGNSA. Written as DNA, the CDR3 is TGTGCCAGCAGCTCGCTCGGGACAGTTAGTCTCCGGGAGCTGTTTTTT. The encoded protein is CASSSLGTVSLRELFF.

V is TRBV7-9 and J is TRBJ2-2; D is unclear. The CDR3 is 14 amino acids. CDR1 SEHNR and CDR2 FQNEAQ come from the germline V gene (reference sequence). V dropped 4 bases and J dropped 5 bases, with 11 bases sitting between them. The CDR3 bases are TGTGCCAGCAGCTCCGGCCCGGATACCGGGGAGCTGTTTTTT. Encoded protein: CASSSGPDTGELFF.

The V call is TRBV19, the J call TRBJ1-2; the match to TRBD1 covers 9 bases. Germline V gene data show CDR1 as LNHDA and CDR2 as SQIVND (reference sequence). Germline trimming cut 9 bases from V and 12 bases from J; bases unmatched to any gene: 11. The CDR3 loop spans 12 amino acids. The CDR3 region has the DNA TGTGCCAGCCACCCCCGGGACAGGGAACACACCTTC. This gives the protein CASHPRDREHTF.

The sample holds a few counts of this clonotype. V is TRBV28 and J is TRBJ2-6; no definite D call. The V gene lost 8 bases and the J gene lost 1 base, with 9 bases spanning the gap. The CDR3 totals 14 residues. Germline loops: CDR1 MDHEN, CDR2 SYDVKM. As DNA, the CDR3 is TGTGCCAGCCATGGCCTGTCTGGGGCCAACGTCCTGACTTTC. Residues: CASHGLSGANVLTF.